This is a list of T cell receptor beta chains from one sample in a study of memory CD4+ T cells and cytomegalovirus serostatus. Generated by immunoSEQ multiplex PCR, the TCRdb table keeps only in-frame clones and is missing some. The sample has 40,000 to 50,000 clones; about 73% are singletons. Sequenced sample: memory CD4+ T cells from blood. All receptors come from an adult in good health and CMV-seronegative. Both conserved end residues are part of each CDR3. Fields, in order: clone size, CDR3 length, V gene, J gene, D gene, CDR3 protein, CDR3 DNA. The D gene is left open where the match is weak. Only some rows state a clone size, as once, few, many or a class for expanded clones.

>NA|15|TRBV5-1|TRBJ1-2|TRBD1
CASSLGTGANYGYTF
TGCGCCAGCAGCTTGGGGACAGGGGCTAACTATGGCTACACCTTC
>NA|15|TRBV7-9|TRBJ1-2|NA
CASSARRGAWVGYTF
TGTGCCAGCAGCGCCAGGAGGGGGGCTTGGGTTGGCTACACCTTC
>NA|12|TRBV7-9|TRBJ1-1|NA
CASSFSGGEAFF
TGTGCCAGCAGCTTTTCTGGGGGTGAAGCTTTCTTT
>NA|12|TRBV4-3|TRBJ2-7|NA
CASKVRAYEQYF
TGCGCCAGCAAGGTCAGGGCTTACGAGCAGTACTTC
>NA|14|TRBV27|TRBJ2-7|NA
CASSSDRRSYEQYF
TGTGCCAGCAGTTCGGACCGGAGGTCGTACGAGCAGTACTTC
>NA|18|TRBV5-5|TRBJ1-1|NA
CASSYDSYPGSLNTEAFF
TGTGCCAGCAGCTACGACAGCTACCCAGGTTCCTTGAACACTGAAGCTTTCTTT
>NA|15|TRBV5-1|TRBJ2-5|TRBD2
CASSLLAGGQETQYF
TGCGCCAGCAGCCTGCTAGCGGGGGGGCAAGAGACCCAGTACTTC
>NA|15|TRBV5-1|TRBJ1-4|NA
CASSTTGQDNEKLFF
TGCGCCAGCAGCACTACAGGGCAAGATAATGAAAAACTGTTTTTT
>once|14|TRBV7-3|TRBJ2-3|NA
CASSLQASTDTQYF
TGTGCCAGCAGCTTACAAGCTAGCACAGATACGCAGTATTTT
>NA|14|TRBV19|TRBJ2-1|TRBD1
CASRGQVGYNEQFF
TGTGCCAGTAGGGGACAGGTGGGCTACAATGAGCAGTTCTTC
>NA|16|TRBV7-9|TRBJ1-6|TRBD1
CASSFAGTGDNSPLHF
TGTGCCAGCAGCTTCGCCGGGACAGGGGATAATTCACCCCTCCACTTT
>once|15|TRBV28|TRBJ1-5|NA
CASSPTGNGNQPQHF
TGTGCCAGCAGTCCCACAGGGAATGGCAATCAGCCCCAGCATTTT
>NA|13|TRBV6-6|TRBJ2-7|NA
CASSYSGTYEQYF
TGTGCCAGCAGTTACTCGGGGACGTACGAGCAGTACTTC
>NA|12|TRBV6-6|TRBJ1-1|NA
CASNGGRTEAFF
TGTGCCAGCAACGGTGGGAGGACTGAAGCTTTCTTT
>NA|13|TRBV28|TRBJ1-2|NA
CASSLGPRNGYTF
TGTGCCAGCAGTTTAGGGCCGCGGAATGGCTACACCTTC
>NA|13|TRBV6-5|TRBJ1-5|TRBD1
CASTRQGAQPQHF
TGTGCCAGCACCAGACAGGGGGCGCAGCCCCAGCATTTT
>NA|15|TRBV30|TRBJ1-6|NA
CAWTVGGLINSPLHF
TGTGCCTGGACGGTGGGGGGGTTAATAAATTCACCCCTCCACTTT
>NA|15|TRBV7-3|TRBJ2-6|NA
CASSPYSTGANVLTF
TGTGCCAGCAGCCCCTACAGTACCGGGGCCAACGTCCTGACTTTC
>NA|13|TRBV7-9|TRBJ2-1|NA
CASSLGPRNEQFF
TGTGCCAGCAGCCTCGGCCCCCGGAATGAGCAGTTCTTC
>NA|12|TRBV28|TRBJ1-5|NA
CASSLVEGRLLF
TGTGCCAGCAGCCTCGTCGAGGGCAGGTTGCTATTT
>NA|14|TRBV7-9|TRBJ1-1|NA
CASSLQWGSPEAFF
TGTGCCAGCAGCTTACAGTGGGGTTCCCCTGAAGCTTTCTTT
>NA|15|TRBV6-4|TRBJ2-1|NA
CATSKGGQHYNEQFF
TGTGCCACTTCAAAGGGGGGACAGCACTACAATGAGCAGTTCTTC
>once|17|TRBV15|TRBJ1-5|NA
CATSRDPVTSHHQPQHF
TGTGCCACCAGCAGAGACCCTGTGACATCCCATCACCAGCCCCAGCATTTT
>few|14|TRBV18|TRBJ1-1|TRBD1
CASSPLGQGTEAFF
TGTGCCAGCTCACCACTAGGACAGGGGACTGAAGCTTTCTTT
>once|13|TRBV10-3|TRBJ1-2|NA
CAISESEGRGYTF
TGTGCCATCAGTGAGTCTGAGGGAAGGGGCTACACCTTC
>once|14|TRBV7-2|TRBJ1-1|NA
CASSLPGRGTEAFF
TGTGCCAGCAGCTTGCCCGGCAGGGGTACTGAAGCTTTCTTT
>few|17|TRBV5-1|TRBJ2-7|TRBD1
CASSSPPGQDFSYEQYF
TGCGCCAGCAGCTCCCCTCCTGGACAGGACTTCTCCTACGAGCAGTACTTC
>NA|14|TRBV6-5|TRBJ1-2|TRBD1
CASSPPGQFYGYTF
TGTGCCAGCAGTCCCCCGGGACAGTTTTATGGCTACACCTTC
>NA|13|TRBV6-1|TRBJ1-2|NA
CASSVTASGGYTF
TGTGCCAGCAGTGTAACAGCTTCGGGAGGCTACACCTTC
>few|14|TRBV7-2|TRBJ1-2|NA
CASSLGRAAYGYTF
TGTGCCAGCAGCTTAGGCAGGGCCGCCTATGGCTACACCTTC
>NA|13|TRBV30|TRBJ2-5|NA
CACDWGAGETQYF
TGTGCCTGCGATTGGGGGGCCGGTGAGACCCAGTACTTC
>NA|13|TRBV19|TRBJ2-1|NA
CASSIRPLHEQFF
TGTGCCAGTAGTATCCGACCCCTCCATGAGCAGTTCTTC
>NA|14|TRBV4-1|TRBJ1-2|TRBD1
CASSQVKGASSYTF
TGCGCCAGCAGCCAAGTCAAGGGGGCGTCCTCCTACACCTTC
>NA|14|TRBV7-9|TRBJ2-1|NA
CASSPMNRVSEQFF
TGTGCCAGCAGCCCCATGAACAGGGTCAGTGAGCAGTTCTTC
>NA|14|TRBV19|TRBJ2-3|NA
CASSTLDWADTQYF
TGTGCCAGTAGTACTCTAGACTGGGCAGATACGCAGTATTTT
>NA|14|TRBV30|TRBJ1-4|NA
CAWRGLLRGEKLFF
TGTGCCTGGAGGGGCCTCCTACGGGGGGAAAAACTGTTTTTT
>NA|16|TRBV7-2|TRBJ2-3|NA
CASSNTHLGFPDTQYF
TGTGCCAGCAGCAACACTCATCTTGGATTCCCAGATACGCAGTATTTT
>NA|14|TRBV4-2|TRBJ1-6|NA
CASSFWTLNSPLHF
TGTGCCAGCAGCTTCTGGACATTGAATTCACCCCTCCACTTT
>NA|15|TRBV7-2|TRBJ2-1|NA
CASTPEASRDNEQFF
TGTGCCAGCACTCCCGAGGCTAGCCGGGACAATGAGCAGTTCTTC
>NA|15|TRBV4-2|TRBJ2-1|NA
CASSQEGTPDNEQFF
TGTGCCAGCAGCCAAGAAGGGACCCCCGACAATGAGCAGTTCTTC
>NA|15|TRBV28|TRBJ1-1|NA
CASRLMTGMNTEAFF
TGTGCCAGCAGACTAATGACAGGAATGAACACTGAAGCTTTCTTT
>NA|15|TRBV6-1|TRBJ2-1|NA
CASLSGGARYNEQFF
TGTGCCAGCCTTAGTGGGGGGGCAAGATACAATGAGCAGTTCTTC
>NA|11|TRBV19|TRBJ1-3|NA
CASQLGDTIYF
TGTGCCAGTCAACTTGGAGACACCATATATTTT
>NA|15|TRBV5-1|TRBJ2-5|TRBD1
CASSPGARGRETQYF
TGCGCCAGCAGCCCGGGGGCCAGGGGGCGGGAGACCCAGTACTTC
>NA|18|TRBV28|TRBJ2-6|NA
CASSLLVTGSSGANVLTF
TGTGCCAGCAGTTTATTGGTTACAGGGTCTTCTGGGGCCAACGTCCTGACTTTC
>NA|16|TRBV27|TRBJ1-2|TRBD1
CASSPGQGFYGYGYTF
TGTGCCAGCAGTCCGGGACAGGGGTTTTATGGCTATGGCTACACCTTC
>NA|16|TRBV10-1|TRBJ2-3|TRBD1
CASSGYRGQGTDTQYF
TGCGCCAGCAGTGGGTATAGGGGGCAAGGCACAGATACGCAGTATTTT
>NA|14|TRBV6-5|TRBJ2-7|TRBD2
CASSLSGGKYEQYF
TGTGCCAGCAGTTTATCGGGGGGAAAGTACGAGCAGTACTTC
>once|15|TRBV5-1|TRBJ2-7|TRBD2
CASSFGGAISTEQYF
TGCGCCAGCAGCTTCGGGGGGGCGATTTCGACCGAGCAGTACTTC
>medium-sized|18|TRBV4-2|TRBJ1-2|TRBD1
CASSQDLNRGPSNYGYTF
TGTGCCAGCAGCCAAGATCTGAACAGGGGGCCATCTAACTATGGCTACACCTTC
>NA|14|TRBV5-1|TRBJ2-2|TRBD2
CASSPGTSHGELFF
TGCGCCAGCAGCCCCGGGACTAGTCACGGGGAGCTGTTTTTT
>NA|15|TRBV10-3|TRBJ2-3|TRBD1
CAISRTGGHTDTQYF
TGTGCCATCAGCAGGACAGGGGGTCACACAGATACGCAGTATTTT
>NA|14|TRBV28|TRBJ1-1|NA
CASSTFPGVAEAFF
TGTGCCAGCTCGACTTTCCCTGGGGTCGCTGAAGCTTTCTTT
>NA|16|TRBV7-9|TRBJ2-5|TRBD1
CASSFGDRGLQETQYF
TGTGCCAGCAGCTTCGGCGACAGGGGACTCCAAGAGACCCAGTACTTC